This T cell receptor beta chain emerged from a study of early T cells in non-severe SARS-CoV-2 infection (dated by TCRdb to the early 2020s). Background on the whole study: Because TCR sequencing was done on bulk RNA from unsorted whole blood, the alpha and beta chains could not be paired.

This clonotype is medium-sized (0.01 to 0.1%) in its sample. Its antigen is still unknown. No per-base quality is available; no much larger clone lies one base away. A case-control design nested within a healthcare worker cohort in London, UK, was used, with weekly nasopharyngeal swab PCR tests and blood sampling performed. Healthcare workers were enrolled in the week of the UK lockdown, from 23 to 31 March 2020, and were followed every week for up to roughly 16 weeks. Results and caveats for the whole study, not just this receptor: Matching against VDJdb was skewed toward anti-spike CD8 responses, likely underestimated virus-specific expansions, and missed private and CD4 specificities.

Library construction relied on 5' RACE. TCRdb lists the instrument as NextSeq 500. Unique molecular identifiers were attached to individual cDNA molecules in the TCR library protocol so that sequencing error and PCR bias could be corrected. Both TCR alpha and beta chains were sequenced, and tight co-correlation was observed between alpha and beta sequence abundances in each sample. The authors processed their data as follows. Decombinator V4 was used to annotate the V gene, J gene and CDR3 of the TCR sequences. Expanded TCRs were defined as changing significantly between any two time points under a Poisson model with p below 0.0001. TCR abundances were normalised to the total number of TCRs sequenced in each sample and reported as counts per million. VDJdb, accessed 1 November 2021, was searched for CMV, EBV and SARS-CoV-2 annotated TCRs, with TCRs annotated for multiple antigens excluded. Through fastp at Q25 and MiXCR, TCRdb rebuilt clones from the public reads, retaining in-frame beta chains. Rows merge per CDR3 protein into single entries with the most common DNA and genes. The V and J calls and clone size come from TCRdb's table, not from the authors' own analysis. In all, the sample holds about 58,000 distinct CDR3 sequences, and about 8% of those were seen once. The top ten constitute about 3.4% of the sample.

Sequenced: whole blood. The sequence derives from an adult who was a healthcare worker with PCR-confirmed SARS-CoV-2 infection or an uninfected control (not recorded which).

The CDR3 reads CSASPTSGKIGEQFF. In nucleotide form, the sequence is TGCAGTGCTAGCCCGACTAGCGGGAAAATCGGCGAGCAGTTCTTC. The V and J segments used are TRBV20-1 and TRBJ2-1, with TRBD2 matching 11 junction bases. The germline V and J ends show losses of 3 bases and 10 bases respectively, and no gene match explains 11 bases of the junction. Looking up the germline V gene (reference sequence) yields CDR1 DFQATT and CDR2 SNEGSKA. Taken from cysteine to phenylalanine, the CDR3 has 15 residues. This entry keeps only the CDR3 DNA: 45 bases, framed from base 1.